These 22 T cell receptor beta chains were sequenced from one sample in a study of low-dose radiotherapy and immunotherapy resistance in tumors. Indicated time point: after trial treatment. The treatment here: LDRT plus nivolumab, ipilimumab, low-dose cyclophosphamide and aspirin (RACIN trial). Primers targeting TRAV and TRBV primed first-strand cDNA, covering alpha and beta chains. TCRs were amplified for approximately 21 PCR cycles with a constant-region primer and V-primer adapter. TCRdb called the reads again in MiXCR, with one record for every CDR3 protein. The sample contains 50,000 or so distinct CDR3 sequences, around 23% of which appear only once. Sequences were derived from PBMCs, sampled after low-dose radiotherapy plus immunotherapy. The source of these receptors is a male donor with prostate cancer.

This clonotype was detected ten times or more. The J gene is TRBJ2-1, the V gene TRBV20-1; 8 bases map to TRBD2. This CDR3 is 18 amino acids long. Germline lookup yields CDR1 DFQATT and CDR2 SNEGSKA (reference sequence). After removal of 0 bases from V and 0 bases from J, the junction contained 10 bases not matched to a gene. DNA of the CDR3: TGCAGTGCTAGAGATCCGGAGGGGAGCGGGAGCTCCTACAATGAGCAGTTCTTC. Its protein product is CSARDPEGSGSSYNEQFF.

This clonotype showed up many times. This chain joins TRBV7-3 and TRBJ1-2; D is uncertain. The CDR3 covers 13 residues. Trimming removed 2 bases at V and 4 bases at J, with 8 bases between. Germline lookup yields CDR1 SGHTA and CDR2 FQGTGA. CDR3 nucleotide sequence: TGTGCCAGCAGCTTAGAAGCAGGCTATGGCTACACCTTC. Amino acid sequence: CASSLEAGYGYTF.

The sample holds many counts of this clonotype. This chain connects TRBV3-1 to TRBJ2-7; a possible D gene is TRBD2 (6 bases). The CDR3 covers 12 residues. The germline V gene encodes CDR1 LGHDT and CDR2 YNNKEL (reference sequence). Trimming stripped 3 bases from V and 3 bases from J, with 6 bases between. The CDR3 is CASSHGGYEQYF. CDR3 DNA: TGTGCCAGCAGCCACGGGGGCTACGAGCAGTACTTC.

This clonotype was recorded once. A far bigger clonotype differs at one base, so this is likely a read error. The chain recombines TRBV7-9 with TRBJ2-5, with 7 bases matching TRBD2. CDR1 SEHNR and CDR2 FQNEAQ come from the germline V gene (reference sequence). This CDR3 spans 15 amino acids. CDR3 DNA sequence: TGTGGCAGCAGCCCCCGGGGGAGCGGGGTAGAGACCCAGTACTTC. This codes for CGSSPRGSGVETQYF.

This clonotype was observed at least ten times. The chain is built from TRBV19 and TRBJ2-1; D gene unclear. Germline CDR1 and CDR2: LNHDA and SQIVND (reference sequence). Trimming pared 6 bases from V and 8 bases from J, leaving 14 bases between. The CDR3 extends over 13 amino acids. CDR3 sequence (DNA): TGTGCCAGTAGCATCGGGTGGGGATATGAGCAGTTCTTC. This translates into CASSIGWGYEQFF.

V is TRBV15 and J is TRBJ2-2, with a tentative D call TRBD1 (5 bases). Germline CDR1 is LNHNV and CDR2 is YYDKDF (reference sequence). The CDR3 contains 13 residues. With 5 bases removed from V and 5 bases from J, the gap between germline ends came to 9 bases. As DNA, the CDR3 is TGTGCCACCAGCCGACAGAGAACCGGGGAGCTGTTTTTT. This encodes CATSRQRTGELFF.

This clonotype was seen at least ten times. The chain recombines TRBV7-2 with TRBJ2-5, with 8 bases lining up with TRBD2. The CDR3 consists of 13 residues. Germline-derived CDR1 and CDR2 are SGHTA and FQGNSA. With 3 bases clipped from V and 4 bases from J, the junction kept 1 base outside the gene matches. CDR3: CASSLGTRETQYF. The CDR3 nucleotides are TGTGCCAGCAGCTTGGGGACTAGAGAGACCCAGTACTTC.

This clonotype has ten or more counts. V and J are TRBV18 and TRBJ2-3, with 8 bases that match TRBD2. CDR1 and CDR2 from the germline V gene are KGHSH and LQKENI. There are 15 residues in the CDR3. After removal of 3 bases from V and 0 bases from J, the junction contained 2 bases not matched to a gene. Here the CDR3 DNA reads TGTGCCAGCTCACCCGGGGGGGTAAGCACAGATACGCAGTATTTT. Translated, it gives CASSPGGVSTDTQYF. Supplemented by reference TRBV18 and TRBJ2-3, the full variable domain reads NAGVMQNPRHLVRRRGQEARLRCSPMKGHSHVYWYRQLPEEGLKFMVYLQKENIIDESGMPKERFSAEFPKEGPSILRIQQVVRGDSAAYFCASSPGGVSTDTQYFGPGTRLTVL.

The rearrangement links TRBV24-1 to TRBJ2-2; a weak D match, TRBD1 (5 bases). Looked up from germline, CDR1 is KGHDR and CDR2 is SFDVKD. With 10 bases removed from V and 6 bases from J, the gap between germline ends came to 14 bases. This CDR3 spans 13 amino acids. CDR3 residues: CATTTWGAGELFF. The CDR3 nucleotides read TGTGCCACAACTACCTGGGGCGCCGGGGAGCTGTTTTTT.

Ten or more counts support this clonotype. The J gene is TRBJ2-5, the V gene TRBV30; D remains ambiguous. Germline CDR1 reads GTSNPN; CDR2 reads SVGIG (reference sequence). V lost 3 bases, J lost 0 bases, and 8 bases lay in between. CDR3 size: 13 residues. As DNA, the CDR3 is TGTGCCTGGAGAGAAGCCAACCAAGAGACCCAGTACTTC. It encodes CAWREANQETQYF.

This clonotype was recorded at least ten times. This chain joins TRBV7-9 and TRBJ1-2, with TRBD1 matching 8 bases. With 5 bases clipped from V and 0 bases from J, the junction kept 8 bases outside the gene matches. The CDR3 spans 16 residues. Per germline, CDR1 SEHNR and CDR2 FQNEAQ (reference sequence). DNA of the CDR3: TGTGCCAGCAGCCATACAGGACAGGGACCTAACTATGGCTACACCTTC. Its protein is CASSHTGQGPNYGYTF.

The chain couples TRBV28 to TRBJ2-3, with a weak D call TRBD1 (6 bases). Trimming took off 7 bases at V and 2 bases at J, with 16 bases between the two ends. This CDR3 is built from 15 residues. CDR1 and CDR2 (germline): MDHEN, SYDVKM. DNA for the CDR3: TGTGCCAGCACCCAGTCGGGACACCTCACAGATACGCAGTATTTT. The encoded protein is CASTQSGHLTDTQYF.

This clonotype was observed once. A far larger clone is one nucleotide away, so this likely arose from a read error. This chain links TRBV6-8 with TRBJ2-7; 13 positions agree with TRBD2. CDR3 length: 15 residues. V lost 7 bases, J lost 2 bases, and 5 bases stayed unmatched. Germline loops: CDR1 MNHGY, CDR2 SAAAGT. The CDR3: CASIVLAGGPYEQYF. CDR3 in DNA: TGTGCCAGCATTGTACTAGCGGGAGGGCCCTACGAGCAGTACTTC.

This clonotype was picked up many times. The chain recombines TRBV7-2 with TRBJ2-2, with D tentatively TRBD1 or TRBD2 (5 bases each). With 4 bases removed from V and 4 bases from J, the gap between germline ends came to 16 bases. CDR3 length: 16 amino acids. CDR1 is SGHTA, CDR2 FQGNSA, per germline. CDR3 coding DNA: TGTGCCAGCAGCTCGCGCCGGGACCAAACCACCGGGGAGCTGTTTTTT. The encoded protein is CASSSRRDQTTGELFF.

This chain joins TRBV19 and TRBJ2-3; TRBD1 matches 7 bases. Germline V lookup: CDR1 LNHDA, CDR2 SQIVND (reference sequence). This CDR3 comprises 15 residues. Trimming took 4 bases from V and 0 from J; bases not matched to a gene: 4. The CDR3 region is CASSKGAQSTDTQYF. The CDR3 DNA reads TGTGCCAGTAGTAAGGGGGCGCAGAGCACAGATACGCAGTATTTT.

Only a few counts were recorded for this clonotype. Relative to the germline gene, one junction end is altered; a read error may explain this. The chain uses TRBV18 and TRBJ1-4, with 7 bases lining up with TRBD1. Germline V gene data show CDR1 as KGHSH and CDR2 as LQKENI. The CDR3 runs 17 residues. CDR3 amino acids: CASSPQPNRGTNEKLFF. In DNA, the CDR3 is TGTGCCAGCTCGCCACAACCAAACAGGGGAACTAATGAAAAACTGTTTTTT.

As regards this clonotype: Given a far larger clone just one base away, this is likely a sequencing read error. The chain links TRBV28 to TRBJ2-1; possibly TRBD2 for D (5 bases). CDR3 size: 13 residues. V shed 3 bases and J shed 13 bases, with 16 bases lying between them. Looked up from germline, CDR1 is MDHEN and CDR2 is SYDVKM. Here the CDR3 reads CASSFLGVVTQFF. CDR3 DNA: TGTGCCAGCAGTTTCCTCGGGGTGGTGACCCAGTTCTTC.

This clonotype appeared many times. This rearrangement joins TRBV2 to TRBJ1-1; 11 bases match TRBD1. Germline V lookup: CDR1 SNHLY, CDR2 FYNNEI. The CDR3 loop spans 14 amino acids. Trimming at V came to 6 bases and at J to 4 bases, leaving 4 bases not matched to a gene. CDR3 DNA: TGTGCCAGCAGAGGACAGGGGGCGGGCACTGAAGCTTTCTTT. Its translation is CASRGQGAGTEAFF.

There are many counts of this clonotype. This chain's CDR3 is CASSQARDPGYTF. The CDR3, as DNA: TGTGCCAGCAGCCAAGCTAGGGATCCGGGCTACACCTTC. The V and J genes are TRBV14 and TRBJ1-2; D is uncertain. The CDR3 loop spans 13 amino acids. Trimming removed 1 base at V and 8 bases at J, with 11 bases between. CDR1 and CDR2 from the germline V gene are SGHDN and FVKESK.

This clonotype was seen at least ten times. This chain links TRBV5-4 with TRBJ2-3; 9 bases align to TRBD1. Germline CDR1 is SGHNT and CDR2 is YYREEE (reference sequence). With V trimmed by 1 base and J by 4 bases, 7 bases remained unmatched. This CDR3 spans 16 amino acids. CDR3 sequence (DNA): TGTGCCAGCAGCTTGAATGGACAGGGGAGGTCAGATACGCAGTATTTT. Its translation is CASSLNGQGRSDTQYF.

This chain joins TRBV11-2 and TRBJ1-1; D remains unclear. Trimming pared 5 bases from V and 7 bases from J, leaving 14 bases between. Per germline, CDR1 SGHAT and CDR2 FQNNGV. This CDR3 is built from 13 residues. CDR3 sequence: CASSPPGWDEAFF. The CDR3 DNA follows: TGTGCCAGCAGCCCGCCAGGTTGGGATGAAGCTTTCTTT.

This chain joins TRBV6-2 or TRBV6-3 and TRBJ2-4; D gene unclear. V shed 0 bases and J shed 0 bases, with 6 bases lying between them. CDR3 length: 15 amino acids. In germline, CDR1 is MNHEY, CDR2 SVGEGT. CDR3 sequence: CASSYSGLAKNIQYF. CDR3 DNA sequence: TGTGCCAGCAGTTACTCAGGGTTAGCCAAAAACATTCAGTACTTC.